This T cell receptor beta chain was profiled in a study of CD8 T cells in ankylosing spondylitis. Study-wide results and limits: Reports of some motif variants in reactive arthritis synovial fluid and blood predate this one. Ankylosing spondylitis blood appeared to carry a characteristic TCR beta motif of several highly homologous variants.

TCRdb re-analysed the 5' RACE reads in MiXCR, keeping a single row per CDR3 protein. The sample holds 150,000 to 200,000 distinct CDR3 sequences, approximately 9% seen once. Note on this clonotype: Its antigen is as yet unknown.

J lost 7 bases, V lost 4 bases, and 7 bases had no gene match. Per germline, CDR1 LGHDT and CDR2 YNNKEL (reference sequence). The CDR3 loop spans 13 amino acids. Sample: blood, either unsorted or a sorted T cell fraction (not recorded which). The sequence was obtained from a female donor with ankylosing spondylitis or in good health (not recorded which). This chain joins TRBV3-1 and TRBJ2-7, with TRBD2 identical over 7 bases. CDR3: CASSPFGRREQYF. Here the CDR3 DNA reads TGTGCCAGCAGCCCCTTCGGGAGGCGAGAGCAGTACTTC.